The 19 T cell receptor beta chains below come from one sample, sequenced in a study of shared clonotypes between healthy human individuals. The repertoire was sequenced with immunoSEQ multiplex PCR; TCRdb's copy has only in-frame clones and lacks some. The sample has around 750,000 clones, roughly 70% seen once. Sequenced input: memory CD4+ T cells sorted from blood. The subset is: CD45RA-negative fraction. These receptors were obtained from a woman under 40 in good health.

Comment on this clone: This same CDR3 is encoded by further DNA sequences in the sample. The chain couples TRBV15 to TRBJ1-5, with a possible D match to TRBD1 (5 bases). Germline V lookup: CDR1 LNHNV, CDR2 YYDKDF (reference sequence). The CDR3 contains 14 residues. V was cut by 3 bases and J by 6 bases, with 12 bases left in between. The CDR3 protein is CATSRDRGLQPQHF. CDR3 sequence (DNA): TGTGCCACCAGCAGGGATCGGGGACTTCAGCCCCAGCATTTT.

The chain links TRBV5-1 to TRBJ1-4, with 9 nucleotides matching TRBD1. V lost 0 bases to trimming and J lost 8 bases; unmatched junction nucleotides: 11. The CDR3 consists of 17 residues. The germline gives CDR1 SGHRS, CDR2 YFSETQ. As DNA, the CDR3 is TGCGCCAGCAGCTTGGCCGGGACAGGGCGGGTTGGAGAAAAACTGTTTTTT. Amino acid sequence: CASSLAGTGRVGEKLFF.

As DNA, the CDR3 is TGTGCCAGCAGTAGTCTAGCGTGGAGCTCCTACAATGAGCAGTTCTTC. It translates to CASSSLAWSSYNEQFF. V is TRBV28 and J is TRBJ2-1, with D tentatively TRBD2 (6 bases). The CDR3 extends over 16 amino acids. V lost 5 bases, J lost 0 bases, and 14 bases lay in between. The V gene's germline CDR1 is MDHEN and CDR2 SYDVKM.

On this clone itself: Possible read error: a much larger clone is one base away. J is TRBJ2-6 and V is TRBV28, with 7 bases aligning to TRBD2. The germline gives CDR1 MDHEN, CDR2 SYDVKM. CDR3 length equals 15 residues. V lost 2 bases, J lost 2 bases, and 0 bases stayed unmatched. CDR3 sequence (DNA): TGTGCCAGCAGTTTAGGGGGGGCTGGGGCCAACGTCCTGACTTTC. It specifies CASSLGGAGANVLTF.

As concerns this clone: The same CDR3 can be traced to other DNA sequences in this sample. DNA for the CDR3: TGCGCCAGCAGCTTAATACTAGCGGACCAAGAGACCCAGTACTTC. It specifies CASSLILADQETQYF. The rearrangement uses TRBV5-1 and TRBJ2-5; 8 bases align to TRBD2. Trimming at V came to 2 bases and at J to 0 bases, leaving 3 bases not matched to a gene. This CDR3 is built from 15 residues. CDR1 is SGHRS and CDR2 is YFSETQ in the germline V gene.

The gene calls are TRBV14 and TRBJ2-1, with 9 bases matching TRBD1. J was trimmed by 11 bases and V by 4 bases; bases with no gene match: 9. The CDR3 is 14 amino acids. Germline lookup yields CDR1 SGHDN and CDR2 FVKESK. CDR3 in amino acids: CASSPSTGGHKQFF. CDR3 in DNA: TGTGCCAGCAGCCCTTCTACAGGGGGCCACAAGCAGTTCTTC.

About this clone: One base away lies a much larger clone, so this may be a sequencing read error. The chain joins TRBV5-4 to TRBJ2-7; D is possibly TRBD1 or TRBD2 (5 bases each). V shed 4 bases and J shed 2 bases, with 13 bases lying between them. The germline CDR1 and CDR2 sequences are SGHNT and YYREEE (reference sequence). The CDR3 totals 14 residues. The CDR3 sequence: CASSPRDGAYEQYF. The CDR3 nucleotides read TGTGCCAGCAGCCCACGGGACGGAGCCTACGAGCAGTACTTC.

The chain is built from TRBV28 and TRBJ2-5, with D maybe TRBD2 (6 bases). The CDR3 totals 15 residues. V was clipped by 5 bases and J by 5 bases, with 18 bases between them. Germline V lookup: CDR1 MDHEN, CDR2 SYDVKM. The CDR3 DNA reads as TGTGCCAGCAGTCCTCCCCCGGGAGCAGGGGAGACCCAGTACTTC. Protein product: CASSPPPGAGETQYF.

V usage is TRBV6-1 and J usage is TRBJ2-7; D not resolved. The V end lost 4 bases, the J end lost 4 bases, and 5 bases lay between the germline ends. Looked up from germline, CDR1 is MNHNS and CDR2 is SASEGT. The length of the CDR3 is 11 residues. The CDR3 here is CASSVVYEQYF. CDR3 sequence (DNA): TGTGCCAGCAGTGTGGTATACGAGCAGTACTTC.

Of note for this clone: Compared with germline, one end of the junction differs, possibly owing to a read error. Other DNA sequences in the sample encode the same CDR3. The chain is built from TRBV30 and TRBJ1-5; D is possibly TRBD1 (6 bases). This CDR3 spans 14 amino acids. Germline V gives CDR1 GTSNPN, CDR2 SVGIG (reference sequence). The CDR3 loop is CAWSVGGGGQPQHF. The CDR3, as DNA: TGCGCCTGGAGTGTAGGGGGAGGAGGTCAGCCCCAGCATTTT.

The chain joins TRBV5-5 to TRBJ2-3; tentatively, D is TRBD2 (5 bases). Trimming took off 0 bases at V and 2 bases at J, with 10 bases between the two ends. Per germline, CDR1 SGHKS and CDR2 YYEKEE (reference sequence). This CDR3 spans 15 amino acids. Here the CDR3 DNA reads TGTGCCAGCAGCTTGGTAGCGAGAGACACAGATACGCAGTATTTT. This codes for CASSLVARDTDTQYF.

This chain uses TRBV5-1 with TRBJ2-5; 11 nucleotides align to TRBD1. V lost 4 bases and J lost 6; bases outside the gene matches: 5. The CDR3 runs to 14 residues. The germline V gene has CDR1 SGHRS and CDR2 YFSETQ. This chain's CDR3 is CASSPGTGGQTQYF. The CDR3 DNA is TGCGCCAGCAGCCCGGGGACAGGGGGACAGACCCAGTACTTC.

V is TRBV5-4 and J is TRBJ2-6, with TRBD1 matching 9 bases. This CDR3 is 18 amino acids long. The junction had 6 bases not matched to a gene; V was cut back by 1 base and J by 1 base. Germline V gives CDR1 SGHNT, CDR2 YYREEE (reference sequence). CDR3 DNA sequence: TGTGCCAGCAGCTTGTCGGGACAGGGCAGGTCTGGGGCCAACGTCCTGACTTTC. Translation: CASSLSGQGRSGANVLTF.

J is TRBJ2-1 and V is TRBV23-1; D may be TRBD2 (6 bases). TRBV23-1 is labeled an ORF, and its function is uncertain. CDR3 length equals 12 residues. Trimming took 1 base from V and 12 from J, leaving 10 bases between them. The CDR3 DNA sequence: TGCGCCAGCAGTCAATGTGGGCGGGGGCAGTTCTTC. Its translation: CASSQCGRGQFF.

A remark on this clone: Other nucleotide sequences from this sample produce the same CDR3. The chain uses TRBV5-1 and TRBJ2-1; TRBD1 aligns across 7 bases. CDR1 is SGHRS, CDR2 YFSETQ, per germline. The trim removed 4 bases at V and 3 bases at J, leaving 7 bases unmatched. This CDR3 is 15 amino acids long. CDR3 in amino acids: CASSVGDRDYNEQFF. The CDR3 DNA reads as TGCGCCAGCAGCGTTGGGGACAGAGACTACAATGAGCAGTTCTTC. Drawing the rest from reference TRBV5-1 and TRBJ2-1, the complete variable domain is KAGVTQTPRYLIKTRGQQVTLSCSPISGHRSVSWYQQTPGQGLQFLFEYFSETQRNKGNFPGRFSGRQFSNSRSEMNVSTLELGDSALYLCASSVGDRDYNEQFFGPGTRLTVL.

The chain recombines TRBV28 with TRBJ1-1, with TRBD1 matching 8 bases. CDR3 size: 12 residues. With V trimmed by 7 bases and J by 4 bases, 2 bases remained unmatched. CDR1 is MDHEN and CDR2 is SYDVKM in the germline V gene. CDR3 residues: CASKTGGTEAFF. In DNA, the CDR3 is TGTGCCAGCAAAACAGGGGGCACTGAAGCTTTCTTT.

The chain recombines TRBV20-1 with TRBJ2-7; a weak D match, TRBD2 (5 bases). Trimming cost V 4 bases and J 9 bases, with 13 bases left between them. CDR3 length equals 11 residues. Germline values: CDR1 DFQATT, CDR2 SNEGSKA (reference sequence). The CDR3 here is CSANTGLGQYF. DNA for the CDR3: TGCAGTGCTAATACGGGATTAGGGCAGTACTTC.

The chain employs TRBV28 and TRBJ2-7; 11 bases line up with TRBD2. There are 15 residues in the CDR3. V shed 5 bases and J 3 bases; nucleotides not matched to a gene: 6. From germline, CDR1 is MDHEN and CDR2 SYDVKM. The CDR3 spells CASSRGTSGDYEQYF. In DNA form, the CDR3 reads TGTGCCAGCAGTCGAGGGACTAGCGGCGACTACGAGCAGTACTTC.

The CDR3 nucleotides are TGTGCCAGCAGCTTGGGGACTAGCGGACTCGGGCGGGAGCAGTACTTC. Protein sequence: CASSLGTSGLGREQYF. The chain links TRBV5-4 to TRBJ2-7, with 10 bases aligning to TRBD2. This CDR3 has 16 residues. Germline V gene sequence: CDR1 SGHNT, CDR2 YYREEE (reference sequence). The ends lost 0 bases at V and 7 bases at J; junction bases unmatched: 10.